The rows below give T cell receptor beta chains drawn from one sample of a study of cytomegalovirus exposure and HLA in healthy donors. Clones were read by immunoSEQ multiplex PCR, and TCRdb kept only the in-frame ones, dropping some. Of some 54,000 clones listed, around 81% are singletons. The specimen sequenced was PBMCs. All receptors come from a male donor in good health and CMV-seronegative. The CDR3 runs from the conserved cysteine through the conserved F or W. A D gene is named only where the DNA matches it firmly. Rows may omit the clone size; those that give it use once, few, many or a size class.

-,few,TRBJ2-1,TRBV29-1,TGCAGCGTTGAAGTACTAGGCTTAAGCAATGAGCAGTTCTTC,CSVEVLGLSNEQFF
-,-,TRBJ1-1,TRBV11-2,TGTGCCAGCAGCTTATATGGCGGGGAAACTGAAGCTTTCTTT,CASSLYGGETEAFF
-,-,TRBJ2-2,TRBV19,TGTGCCAGTAGTATTACTAGTAACACCGGGGAGCTGTTTTTT,CASSITSNTGELFF
-,once,TRBJ2-7,TRBV2,TGTGCCAGCAGTGACCGCGGGCTCGCCTACGAGCAGTACTTC,CASSDRGLAYEQYF
TRBD2,-,TRBJ2-7,TRBV7-2,TGTGCCAGCACCTTTGTCGGGGGGGCCATATCCTACGAGCAGTACTTC,CASTFVGGAISYEQYF
TRBD2,-,TRBJ2-5,TRBV29-1,TGCAGCGTTGATCCTAGCGGGGGTATCGGAGAGACCCAGTACTTC,CSVDPSGGIGETQYF
TRBD1,-,TRBJ1-2,TRBV7-9,TGTGCCAGCAGCCTACAGGGGGCCGATACTGGCTACACCTTC,CASSLQGADTGYTF
-,-,TRBJ2-4,TRBV9,TGTGCCAGCAGCGTAGCTTTTGGGGGGAAAAACATTCAGTACTTC,CASSVAFGGKNIQYF
-,-,TRBJ2-3,TRBV9,TGTGCCAGCAGCCCAAGAGCCAACAGAGCAGATACGCAGTATTTT,CASSPRANRADTQYF
-,-,TRBJ1-2,TRBV30,TGTGCCTGGAGTCGAAGAGCAGCGGGGCCCAGTCGGTTATCAGATGGTAGTATGGGCTATGGCTACACCTTC,CAWSRRAAGPSRLSDGSMGYGYTF
TRBD2,-,TRBJ2-1,TRBV5-1,TGCGCCAGCAGCCTGCGGACTAGCGGGTCCCTTTACAATGAGCAGTTCTTC,CASSLRTSGSLYNEQFF
TRBD1,-,TRBJ1-1,TRBV18,TGTGCCAGCTCACTAGGACAGGGGGGGAACACTGAAGCTTTCTTT,CASSLGQGGNTEAFF
TRBD1,-,TRBJ1-2,TRBV5-1,TGCGCCAGCAGGCTTGAGCCAGGGGGCGAAATCTATGGCTACACCTTC,CASRLEPGGEIYGYTF
TRBD1,-,TRBJ1-4,TRBV5-1,TGCGCCAGTCAACAGGGGAACGATGAAAAACTGTTTTTT,CASQQGNDEKLFF
-,-,TRBJ1-1,TRBV30,TGTGCCTGCGAGACGGCCGGAGGGAACACTGAAGCTTTCTTT,CACETAGGNTEAFF
TRBD1,-,TRBJ2-2,TRBV4-2,TGTGCCAGCAGCTCAGGACAGGGAAGGGTGTTTTTT,CASSSGQGRVFF
TRBD2,-,TRBJ2-1,TRBV18,TGTGCCAGCTCTCCTGGGACTAGCGTTACTGAGCAGTTCTTC,CASSPGTSVTEQFF
TRBD1,-,TRBJ1-1,TRBV7-9,TGTGCCAGCAGCGACTACAGGGGGCGTCGGCTCGCTGAAGCTTTCTTT,CASSDYRGRRLAEAFF
TRBD1,-,TRBJ2-1,TRBV18,TGTGCCAGCTCAAAAACCGGGACAGGGGACAATGAGCAGTTCTTC,CASSKTGTGDNEQFF
TRBD1,few,TRBJ2-2,TRBV6-5,TGTGCCAGCAGTCCCGGGACAGGGGATCCCGGGGAGCTGTTTTTT,CASSPGTGDPGELFF
TRBD1,-,TRBJ1-1,TRBV30,TGTGCCTGGAAGGGACAGTTGAACACTGAAGCTTTCTTT,CAWKGQLNTEAFF
-,-,TRBJ1-6,TRBV19,TGTGCCAGTAGTATATTGGGGGGGAACTCACCCCTCCACTTT,CASSILGGNSPLHF
-,once,TRBJ2-3,TRBV7-3,TGTGCCAGCAGCTTAGGCGGGGCAAGAGATACGCAGTATTTT,CASSLGGARDTQYF
-,-,TRBJ1-1,TRBV19,TGTGCCAGTAGTATAGTTTTAGGGGACACTGAAGCTTTCTTT,CASSIVLGDTEAFF
TRBD1,once,TRBJ2-5,TRBV5-1,TGCGCCAGCAGCTTGGTGGGACAGGGGGCGGGAGAGACCCAGTACTTC,CASSLVGQGAGETQYF
-,-,TRBJ1-1,TRBV7-6,TGTGCCAGCAGCTTAGACAGGGCCACTGAAGCTTTCTTT,CASSLDRATEAFF
-,-,TRBJ2-7,TRBV19,TGTGCCAGTACTGGGGGCAAGAGGCCCTACGAGCAGTACTTC,CASTGGKRPYEQYF
TRBD1,-,TRBJ2-7,TRBV27,TGTGCCAGCAGTGTCCCCCCGGGACAGGGAACCTACGAGCAGTACTTC,CASSVPPGQGTYEQYF
TRBD2,-,TRBJ2-5,TRBV11-3,TGTGCCAGCAGCTTAGAAGCGGGGGGGCTAGAGACCCAGTACTTC,CASSLEAGGLETQYF